The source of this TCR beta chain is a study of PD-1 blockade in classical Hodgkin lymphoma. Losses at the gene ends were 6 bases for V and 1 base for J; bases not matched to a gene: 14. CDR3 length equals 17 residues. Germline CDR1 is MDHEN and CDR2 is SYDVKM. Study-level points and caveats: The baseline diversity of complete responders showed similarity to that of newly diagnosed patients.

The time point here: cycle 4 day 1 (C4D1), after 6 weeks of nivolumab. Every patient relapsed after autologous stem cell transplantation, and brentuximab vedotin exposure varied. Each best response was a complete response, a partial response or progressive disease. As concerns this clone: Its target is not known.

The method was immunoSEQ multiplex PCR; TCRdb's version includes in-frame clones alone and lacks a portion of them. The data show 45,000 to 55,000 clones, 65% to 80% seen once. The sample consisted of peripheral blood mononuclear cells (PBMCs), taken before the fourth cycle of nivolumab. The rearrangement links TRBV28 to TRBJ2-5, with 7 bases that match TRBD2. The receptor comes from a human donor with classical Hodgkin lymphoma. In DNA form, the CDR3 reads TGTGCCAGCAGCCGCGGTCGGGTCCTAGCGGCCCAAGAGACCCAGTACTTC. Translated: CASSRGRVLAAQETQYF. Full variable domain (outside the CDR3, taken from reference TRBV28 and TRBJ2-5): DVKVTQSSRYLVKRTGEKVFLECVQDMDHENMFWYRQDPGLGLRLIYFSYDVKMKEKGDIPEGYSVSREKKERFSLILESASTNQTSMYLCASSRGRVLAAQETQYFGPGTRLLVL.